Described below is a single TCR beta chain sequence and its context. This record belongs to a study of Ad26.COV2.S vaccination and SARS-CoV-2 variants. Across the study: Donor allocation was to the COV1001 Ad26.COV2.S trial arm.

Profiling relied on immunoSEQ multiplex PCR, and the TCRdb table lists in-frame clones only, not all of them. The sample consists of roughly 330,000 clones, under 90% of them appearing once. With 3 bases removed from V and 12 bases from J, the gap between germline ends came to 12 bases. This CDR3 has 12 amino acids. Per the germline V gene, CDR1 is ENHRY and CDR2 is SYGVKD. Treatment: some 20 received Ad26.COV2.S at low or high dose, single or two shots; five or six received placebo; per-sample allocation not given. Day 63 after the first injection of vaccine or placebo was the sampling time. The chain is built from TRBV10-3 and TRBJ2-1; D perhaps matches TRBD2 (6 bases). The sample was peripheral blood, taken in a trial of Ad26.COV2.S vaccine versus placebo. This clonotype was obtained from a person aged 18-60 years who received the Ad26.COV2.S COVID-19 vaccine or a placebo. The CDR3 region is CAISDGGGGQFF. The DNA of the CDR3 is TGTGCCATCAGTGACGGGGGAGGAGGGCAGTTCTTC.